This T cell receptor (beta chain) was identified during a study of blood T cell repertoires in COVID-19. At the level of the study: Samples of COVID-19 (acute and convalescent) were obtained from the United States, Italy and Spain.

Assay used: immunoSEQ multiplex PCR; TCRdb lists only in-frame clones, some missing. The data contain 250,000 to 350,000 clones, roughly 90% of them singletons. This clone was counted between two and nine times. Participants came from about 24 US areas, aged roughly 18 to 95 years. Recovered status in Cohort 3 required two negative PCRs, clearance, or symptom resolution. The source of this sequence is a woman aged 30 to 39 who had recovered from COVID-19. Material: PBMCs or T cells enriched from blood (not recorded which).

The CDR3 reads CASSLGGPAGYTF. For the CDR3, the DNA is TGTGCCAGCAGTTTAGGGGGCCCGGCCGGCTACACCTTC. J is TRBJ1-2 and V is TRBV28; perhaps TRBD1 as D (6 bases). Per germline, CDR1 MDHEN and CDR2 SYDVKM. The V and J ends lost 2 bases and 8 bases respectively, with 12 bases between them. This CDR3 has 13 amino acids.